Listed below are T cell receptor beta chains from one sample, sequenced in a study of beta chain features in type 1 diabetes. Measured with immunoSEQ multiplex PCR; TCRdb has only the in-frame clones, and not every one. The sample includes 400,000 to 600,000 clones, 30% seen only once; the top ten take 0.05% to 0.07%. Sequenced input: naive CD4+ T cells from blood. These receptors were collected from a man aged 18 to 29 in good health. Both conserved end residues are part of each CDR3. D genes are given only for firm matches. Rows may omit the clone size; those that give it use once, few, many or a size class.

CDR3aa: CASSQEKASGFATNEKLFF
CDR3nt: TGCGCCAGCAGCCAAGAGAAAGCATCGGGTTTCGCAACTAATGAAAAACTGTTTTTT
v_gene: TRBV4-1
j_gene: TRBJ1-4
abundance: .
d_gene: .

CDR3aa: CASSVRDRNEQFF
CDR3nt: TGTGCCAGCAGCGTACGGGACCGTAATGAGCAGTTCTTC
v_gene: TRBV9
j_gene: TRBJ2-1
abundance: .
d_gene: .

CDR3aa: CASSLEIAGGRETQYF
CDR3nt: TGTGCCAGCAGCTTAGAGATAGCGGGAGGACGTGAGACCCAGTACTTC
v_gene: TRBV11-2
j_gene: TRBJ2-5
abundance: .
d_gene: TRBD2

CDR3aa: CASSPQGRASYNEQFF
CDR3nt: TGTGCCAGTAGTCCACAGGGGAGGGCCTCCTACAATGAGCAGTTCTTC
v_gene: TRBV19
j_gene: TRBJ2-1
abundance: .
d_gene: .

CDR3aa: CASSFLASTDTQYF
CDR3nt: TGTGCCAGCAGCTTTCTCGCCAGCACAGATACGCAGTATTTT
v_gene: TRBV5-6
j_gene: TRBJ2-3
abundance: .
d_gene: .

CDR3aa: CASSVAQGTSEQYF
CDR3nt: TGTGCCAGCAGCGTAGCACAGGGGACGAGCGAGCAGTACTTC
v_gene: TRBV9
j_gene: TRBJ2-7
abundance: few
d_gene: TRBD1

CDR3aa: CASSLGGIENTEAFF
CDR3nt: TGTGCCAGCAGCTTGGGGGGGATCGAGAACACTGAAGCTTTCTTT
v_gene: TRBV7-2
j_gene: TRBJ1-1
abundance: .
d_gene: .

CDR3aa: CASSFPTGPLYEQYF
CDR3nt: TGTGCCAGCAGTTTTCCGACAGGGCCCCTATACGAGCAGTACTTC
v_gene: TRBV6-6
j_gene: TRBJ2-7
abundance: .
d_gene: TRBD1

CDR3aa: CAWSVPRPGDTQYF
CDR3nt: TGTGCCTGGAGTGTACCCCGACCCGGGGATACGCAGTATTTT
v_gene: TRBV30
j_gene: TRBJ2-3
abundance: .
d_gene: .

CDR3aa: CASSVGTALNIQYF
CDR3nt: TGTGCCAGCAGCGTCGGGACAGCTTTGAACATTCAGTACTTC
v_gene: TRBV11-2
j_gene: TRBJ2-4
abundance: .
d_gene: TRBD1

CDR3aa: CASSETGAGTEAFF
CDR3nt: TGTGCCAGCAGCGAGACAGGGGCGGGTACTGAAGCTTTCTTT
v_gene: TRBV7-9
j_gene: TRBJ1-1
abundance: .
d_gene: TRBD1

CDR3aa: CASSLDGYEQYF
CDR3nt: TGCGCCAGCAGCTTGGACGGGTACGAGCAGTACTTC
v_gene: TRBV5-1
j_gene: TRBJ2-7
abundance: few
d_gene: .

CDR3aa: CSVSLFGIIADTQYF
CDR3nt: TGCAGCGTTTCCCTCTTCGGAATTATAGCGGATACGCAGTATTTT
v_gene: TRBV29-1
j_gene: TRBJ2-3
abundance: .
d_gene: .

CDR3aa: CASSQNPSGVDEQFF
CDR3nt: TGCGCCAGCAGTCAAAACCCCTCGGGAGTTGATGAGCAGTTCTTC
v_gene: TRBV5-1
j_gene: TRBJ2-1
abundance: few
d_gene: .

CDR3aa: CASSYSGTAGETQYF
CDR3nt: TGTGCCAGCAGTTACTCAGGGACAGCAGGCGAGACCCAGTACTTC
v_gene: TRBV6-5
j_gene: TRBJ2-5
abundance: .
d_gene: TRBD1

CDR3aa: CASSQDKGLANIQYF
CDR3nt: TGCGCCAGCAGCCAAGATAAAGGGTTGGCGAACATTCAGTACTTC
v_gene: TRBV4-1
j_gene: TRBJ2-4
abundance: .
d_gene: .

CDR3aa: CASRKGRMNTEAFF
CDR3nt: TGTGCCAGCAGAAAAGGACGGATGAACACTGAAGCTTTCTTT
v_gene: TRBV2
j_gene: TRBJ1-1
abundance: few
d_gene: .

CDR3aa: CACLNRVNTGELFF
CDR3nt: TGTGCCTGTCTGAACAGGGTTAACACCGGGGAGCTGTTTTTT
v_gene: TRBV30
j_gene: TRBJ2-2
abundance: .
d_gene: .

CDR3aa: CAVRGADTQYF
CDR3nt: TGTGCCGTTCGTGGGGCAGATACGCAGTATTTT
v_gene: TRBV10-3
j_gene: TRBJ2-3
abundance: .
d_gene: .

CDR3aa: CASSIREEQYF
CDR3nt: TGTGCCAGCAGCATCAGGGAAGAGCAGTACTTC
v_gene: TRBV7-8
j_gene: TRBJ2-7
abundance: .
d_gene: .

CDR3aa: CASGLAAETQYF
CDR3nt: TGTGCTAGTGGTTTGGCAGCAGAGACCCAGTACTTC
v_gene: TRBV12-5
j_gene: TRBJ2-5
abundance: few
d_gene: .

CDR3aa: CASSKNRWAGGNEQYF
CDR3nt: TGTGCCAGCAGTAAAAATCGCTGGGCAGGGGGGAACGAGCAGTACTTC
v_gene: TRBV25-1
j_gene: TRBJ2-7
abundance: .
d_gene: .

CDR3aa: CASSLLRDEEFF
CDR3nt: TGTGCCAGCTCACTTTTGCGGGACGAGGAGTTCTTC
v_gene: TRBV18
j_gene: TRBJ2-1
abundance: .
d_gene: .